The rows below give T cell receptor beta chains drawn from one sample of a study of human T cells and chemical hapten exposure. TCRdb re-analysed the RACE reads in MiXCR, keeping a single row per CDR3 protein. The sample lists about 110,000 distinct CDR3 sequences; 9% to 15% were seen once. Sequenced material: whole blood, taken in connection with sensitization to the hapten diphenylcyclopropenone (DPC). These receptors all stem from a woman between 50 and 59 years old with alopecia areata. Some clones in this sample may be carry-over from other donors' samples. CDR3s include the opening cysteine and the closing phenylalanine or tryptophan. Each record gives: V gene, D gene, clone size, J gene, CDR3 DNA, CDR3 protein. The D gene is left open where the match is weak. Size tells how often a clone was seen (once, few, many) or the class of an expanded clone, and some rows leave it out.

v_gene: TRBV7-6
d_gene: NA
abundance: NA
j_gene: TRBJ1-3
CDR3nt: NA
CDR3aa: CASSLASLHQGPSGNTIYF

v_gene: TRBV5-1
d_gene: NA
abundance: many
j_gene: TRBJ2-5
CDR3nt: TGCGCCAGCAGCTCGCACCAACAATCGGGGGACCAGTACTTC
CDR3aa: CASSSHQQSGDQYF

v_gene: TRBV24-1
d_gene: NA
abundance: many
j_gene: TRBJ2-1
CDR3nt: TGTGCCACCAGTGATACCCGGGACTACAATGAGCAGTTCTTC
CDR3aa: CATSDTRDYNEQFF

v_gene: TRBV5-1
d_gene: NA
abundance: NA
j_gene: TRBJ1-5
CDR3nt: TGCGCCAGCAGCTTTGACGGAGATCAGCCCCAGCATTTT
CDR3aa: CASSFDGDQPQHF

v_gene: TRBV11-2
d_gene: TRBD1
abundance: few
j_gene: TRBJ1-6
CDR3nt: TGTGCCAGCAGCCCTGAGACGGGACAGAAAAATTCACCCCTCCACTTT
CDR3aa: CASSPETGQKNSPLHF

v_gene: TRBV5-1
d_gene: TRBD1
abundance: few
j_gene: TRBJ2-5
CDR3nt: TGCGCCAGCAGCATGACCGGGACAGGGGTCGAGACCCAGTACTTC
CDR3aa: CASSMTGTGVETQYF

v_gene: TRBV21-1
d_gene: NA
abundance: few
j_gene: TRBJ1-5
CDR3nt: TGTGCCAGCAGCACGACAGGGACCTTTTATAGCAATCAGCCCCAGCATTTT
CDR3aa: CASSTTGTFYSNQPQHF

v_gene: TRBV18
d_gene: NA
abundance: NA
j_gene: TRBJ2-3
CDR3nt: TGTGCCAGCTCAGGTTCAGAATCCGGGAGTTTTGGAGATACGCAGTATTTT
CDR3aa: CASSGSESGSFGDTQYF

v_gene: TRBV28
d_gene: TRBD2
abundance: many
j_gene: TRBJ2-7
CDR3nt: TGTGCCAGCAGCCCCGGGAGGGACTACGAGCAGTACTTC
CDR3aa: CASSPGRDYEQYF

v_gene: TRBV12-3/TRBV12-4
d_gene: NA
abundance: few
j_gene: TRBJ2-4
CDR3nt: TGTGCCAGCAGTCAGCAGATAGCCAAAAACATTCAGTACTTC
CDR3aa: CASSQQIAKNIQYF

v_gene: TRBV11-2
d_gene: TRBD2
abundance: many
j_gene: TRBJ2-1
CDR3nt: TGTGCCAGCAGCTTAGATCGACTAGCGGGGAGTGAGCAGTTCTTC
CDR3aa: CASSLDRLAGSEQFF

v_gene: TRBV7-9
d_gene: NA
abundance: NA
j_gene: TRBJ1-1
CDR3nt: TGTGCCAGCAGCATAGAGATGCCGGTCACTGAAGCTTTCTTT
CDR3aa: CASSIEMPVTEAFF

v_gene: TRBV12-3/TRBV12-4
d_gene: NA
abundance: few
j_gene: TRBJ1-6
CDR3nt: TGTGCCAGCAGACTGGGACTGCAAAATTCACCCCTCCACTTT
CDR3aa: CASRLGLQNSPLHF

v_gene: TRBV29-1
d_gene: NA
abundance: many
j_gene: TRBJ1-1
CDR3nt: TGCAGCGTTGAAAGTGGAACTGAAGCTTTCTTT
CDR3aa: CSVESGTEAFF

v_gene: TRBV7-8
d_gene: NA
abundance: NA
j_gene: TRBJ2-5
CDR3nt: TGTGCCAGCAGCTTGCGGGATTTAGGGACCCAGTACTTC
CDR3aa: CASSLRDLGTQYF

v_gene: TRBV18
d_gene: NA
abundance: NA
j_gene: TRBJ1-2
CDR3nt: TGTGCCAGCTCACTCTCGGAGGGGTATGGCTACACCTTC
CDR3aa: CASSLSEGYGYTF

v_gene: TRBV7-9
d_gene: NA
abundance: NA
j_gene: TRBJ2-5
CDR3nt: TGTGCCAGCAGCTCAAGCGAGGCCTCAGAGACCCAGTACTTC
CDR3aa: CASSSSEASETQYF

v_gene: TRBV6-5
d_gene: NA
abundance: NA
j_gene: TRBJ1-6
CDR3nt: TGTGCCAGCAGAGACGGGACTTATAATTCACCCCTCCACTTT
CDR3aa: CASRDGTYNSPLHF

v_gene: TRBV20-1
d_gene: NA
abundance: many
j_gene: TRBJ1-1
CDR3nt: TGCAGTGCTAGACAGGACGGGAACACTGAAGCTTTCTTT
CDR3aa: CSARQDGNTEAFF

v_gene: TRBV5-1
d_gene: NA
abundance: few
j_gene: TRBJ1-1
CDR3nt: TGCGCCAGCAGCCACGGACAGCCGAACACTGAAGCTTTCTTT
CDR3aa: CASSHGQPNTEAFF

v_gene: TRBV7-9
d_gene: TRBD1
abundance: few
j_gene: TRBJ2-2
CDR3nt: TGTGCCAGCAGCCGGACAGGGGACACCGGGGAGCTGTTTTTT
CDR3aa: CASSRTGDTGELFF

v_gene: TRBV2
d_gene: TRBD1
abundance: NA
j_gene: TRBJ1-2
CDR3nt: TGTGCCAGCAGTGACAGGGGGACAACTACTAACTATGGCTACACCTTC
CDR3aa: CASSDRGTTTNYGYTF

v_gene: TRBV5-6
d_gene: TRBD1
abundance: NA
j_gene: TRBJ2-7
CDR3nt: TGTGCCAGCAGCTATGGGACAGGGAACTACGAGCAGTACTTC
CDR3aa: CASSYGTGNYEQYF

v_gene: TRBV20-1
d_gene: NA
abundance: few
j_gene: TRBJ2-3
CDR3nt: TGCAGTGCAGGGCCATACGGGGCCGATACGCAGTATTTT
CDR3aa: CSAGPYGADTQYF

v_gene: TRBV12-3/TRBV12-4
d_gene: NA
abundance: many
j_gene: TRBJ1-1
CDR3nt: TGTGCCAGCAGTTGGGGCGACAGGAACCCCGAAGCTTTCTTT
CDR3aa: CASSWGDRNPEAFF

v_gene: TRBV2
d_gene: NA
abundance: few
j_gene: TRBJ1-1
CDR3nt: TGTGCCAGCAGTGGCCAGGGTGGCACTGAAGCTTTCTTT
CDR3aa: CASSGQGGTEAFF

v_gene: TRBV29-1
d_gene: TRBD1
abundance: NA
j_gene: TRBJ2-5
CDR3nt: TGCAGCGTTTCATCAGGGGGAGAGACCCAGTACTTC
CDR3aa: CSVSSGGETQYF

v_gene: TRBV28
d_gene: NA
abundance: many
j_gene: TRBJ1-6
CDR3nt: TGTGCCAGCAGACGGGTAAATTCACCCCTCCACTTT
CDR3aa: CASRRVNSPLHF

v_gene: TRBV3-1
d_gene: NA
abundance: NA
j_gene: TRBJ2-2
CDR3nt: TGTGCCAGCAGTCCCCCGACAGACACCGGGGAGCTGTTTTTT
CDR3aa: CASSPPTDTGELFF

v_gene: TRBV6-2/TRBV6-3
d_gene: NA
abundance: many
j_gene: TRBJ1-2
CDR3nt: TGTGCCAGCAGCCCACAGGAGAGTTATGGCTACACCTTC
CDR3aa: CASSPQESYGYTF

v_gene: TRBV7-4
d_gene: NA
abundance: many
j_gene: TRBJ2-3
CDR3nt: TGTGCCAGCTCGAGCCAGGAGGGGCGAGGCCCCACAGATACGCAGTATTTT
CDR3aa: CASSSQEGRGPTDTQYF

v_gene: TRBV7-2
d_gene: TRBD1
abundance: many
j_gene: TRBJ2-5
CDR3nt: TGTGCCAGCAGCTTACCATCGGACAGGTTCCACTTAGAGACCCAGTACTTC
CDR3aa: CASSLPSDRFHLETQYF

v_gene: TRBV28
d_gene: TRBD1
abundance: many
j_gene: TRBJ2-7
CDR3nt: TGTGCCAGCAGACCGGGACAGTCCTACGAGCAGTACTTC
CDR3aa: CASRPGQSYEQYF

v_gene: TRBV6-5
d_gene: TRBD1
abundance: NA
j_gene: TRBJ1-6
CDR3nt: TGTGCCAGCAGTTGGACACGGGACAGGGGTTCACCCCTCCACTTT
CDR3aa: CASSWTRDRGSPLHF

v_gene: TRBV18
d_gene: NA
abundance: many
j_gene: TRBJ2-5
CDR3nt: TGTGCCAGCTCACCTCCCTCCCGGATCCAAGAGACCCAGTACTTC
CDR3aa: CASSPPSRIQETQYF

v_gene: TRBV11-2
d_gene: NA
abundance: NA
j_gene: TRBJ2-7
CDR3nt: TGTGCCAGCAGCTTAACAGATGGGGCGCGGTACGAGCAGTACTTC
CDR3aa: CASSLTDGARYEQYF

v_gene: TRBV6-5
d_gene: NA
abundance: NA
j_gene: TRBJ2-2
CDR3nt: TGTGCCAGCAGGGAAGGGGGGTCCCAGACCGGGGAGCTGTTTTTT
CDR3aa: CASREGGSQTGELFF

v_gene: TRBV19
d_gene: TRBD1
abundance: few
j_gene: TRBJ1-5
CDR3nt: TGTGCCAGTACGGACAGGTTTAATCAGCCCCAGCATTTT
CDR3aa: CASTDRFNQPQHF

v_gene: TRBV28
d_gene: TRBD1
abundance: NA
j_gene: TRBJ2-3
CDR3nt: TGTGCCAGCAGCCGTCCACCCGGGACAGGGACCCTCTTCACAGATACGCAGTATTTT
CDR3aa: CASSRPPGTGTLFTDTQYF

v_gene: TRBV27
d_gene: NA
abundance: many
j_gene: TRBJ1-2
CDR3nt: TGTGCCAGCAGTCCCGGAGGAGCTAGTTATGGCTACACCTTC
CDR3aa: CASSPGGASYGYTF

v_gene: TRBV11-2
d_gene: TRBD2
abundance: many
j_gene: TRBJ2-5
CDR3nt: TGTGCCAGCAACCCCACAGCAGCGGGGCAGACGGCCCAGTACTTC
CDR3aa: CASNPTAAGQTAQYF

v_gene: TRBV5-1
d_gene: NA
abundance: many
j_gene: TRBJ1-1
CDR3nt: TGCGCCAGCAGGGCAGCAACTTACACTGAAGCTTTCTTT
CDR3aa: CASRAATYTEAFF

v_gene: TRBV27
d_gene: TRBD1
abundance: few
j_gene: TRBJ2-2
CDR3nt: TGTGCCAGCAGAGCAACCGGGACAGGACTCACCGGGGAGCTGTTTTTT
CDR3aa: CASRATGTGLTGELFF

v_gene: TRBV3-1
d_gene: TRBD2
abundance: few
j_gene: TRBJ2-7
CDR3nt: TGTGCCAGCAGCCAGGGGGCGGGGGGGCCGCCCTACGAGCAGTACTTC
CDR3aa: CASSQGAGGPPYEQYF

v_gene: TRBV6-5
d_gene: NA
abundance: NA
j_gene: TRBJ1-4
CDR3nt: TGTGCCAGCAGTTCAACAGGCCTATCTAATGAAAAACTGTTTTTT
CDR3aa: CASSSTGLSNEKLFF

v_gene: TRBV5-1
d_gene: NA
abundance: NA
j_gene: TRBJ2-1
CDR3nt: TGCGCCAGCAGCTTAACCAGTTATGAGCAGTTCTTC
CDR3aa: CASSLTSYEQFF

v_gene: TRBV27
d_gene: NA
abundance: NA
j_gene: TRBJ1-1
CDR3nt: TGTGCCAGCAGTTTATCCGGGGGGATGAACACTGAAGCTTTCTTT
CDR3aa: CASSLSGGMNTEAFF

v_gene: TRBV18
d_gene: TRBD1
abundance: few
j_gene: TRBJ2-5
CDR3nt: TGTGCCAGCTCACCAGGACAGGGATGGAGGGGAGAGACCCAGTACTTC
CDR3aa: CASSPGQGWRGETQYF

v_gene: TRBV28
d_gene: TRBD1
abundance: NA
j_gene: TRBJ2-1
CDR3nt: TGTGCCAGCAGTTCGGCAGGGGGCTTGGGAGCCGCAAATGAGCAGTTCTTC
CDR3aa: CASSSAGGLGAANEQFF

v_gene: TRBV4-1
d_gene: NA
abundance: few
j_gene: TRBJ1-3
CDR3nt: TGCGCCAGCAGCCAAGTATCTGCGGACACCATATATTTT
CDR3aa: CASSQVSADTIYF

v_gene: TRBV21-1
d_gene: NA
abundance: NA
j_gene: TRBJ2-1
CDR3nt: TGTGCCAGCAGCAAAGAAGGGACTCGCTGGATCTACAATGAGCAGTTCTTC
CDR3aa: CASSKEGTRWIYNEQFF

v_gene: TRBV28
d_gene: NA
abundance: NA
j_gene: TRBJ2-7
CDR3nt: TGTGCCAGCAGTTTAACTCGCCCCTCCTACGAGCAGTACTTC
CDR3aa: CASSLTRPSYEQYF

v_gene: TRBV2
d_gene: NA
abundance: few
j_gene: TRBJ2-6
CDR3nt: TGTGCCAGCGCAAGCTCTGGGGCCAACGTCCTGACTTTC
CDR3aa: CASASSGANVLTF

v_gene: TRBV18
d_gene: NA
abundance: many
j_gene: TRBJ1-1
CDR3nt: TGTGCCAGCTCTGACTTCAGAGGCCCGAACGCTGAAGCTTTCTTT
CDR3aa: CASSDFRGPNAEAFF

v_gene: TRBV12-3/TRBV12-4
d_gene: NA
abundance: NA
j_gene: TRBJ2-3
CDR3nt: TGTGCCAGCAGTTTAGTGTCAGCAGATACGCAGTATTTT
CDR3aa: CASSLVSADTQYF

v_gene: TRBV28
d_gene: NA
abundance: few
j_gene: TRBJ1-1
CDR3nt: TGTGCCAGCAGAACCTCGCAGGGTCGGCAAGCTTTCTTT
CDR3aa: CASRTSQGRQAFF

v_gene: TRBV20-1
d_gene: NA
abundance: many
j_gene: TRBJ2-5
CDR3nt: TGCAGTGCCCCGACAGGAGAGACCCAGTACTTC
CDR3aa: CSAPTGETQYF

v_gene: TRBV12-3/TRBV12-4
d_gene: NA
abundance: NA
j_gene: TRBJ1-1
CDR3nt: TGTGCCAGCAGTTTCCTGATGTTTGAAGCTTTCTTT
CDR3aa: CASSFLMFEAFF

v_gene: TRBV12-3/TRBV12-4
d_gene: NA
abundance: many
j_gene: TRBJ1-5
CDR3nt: TGTGCCAGCAGTTTAGTAGGCCAGGGGAATCAGCCCCAGCATTTT
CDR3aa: CASSLVGQGNQPQHF

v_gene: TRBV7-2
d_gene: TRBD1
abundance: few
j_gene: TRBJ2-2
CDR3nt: TGTGCCAGCAGCTTAAGAGGGGGCCGGAACACCGGGGAGCTGTTTTTT
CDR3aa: CASSLRGGRNTGELFF